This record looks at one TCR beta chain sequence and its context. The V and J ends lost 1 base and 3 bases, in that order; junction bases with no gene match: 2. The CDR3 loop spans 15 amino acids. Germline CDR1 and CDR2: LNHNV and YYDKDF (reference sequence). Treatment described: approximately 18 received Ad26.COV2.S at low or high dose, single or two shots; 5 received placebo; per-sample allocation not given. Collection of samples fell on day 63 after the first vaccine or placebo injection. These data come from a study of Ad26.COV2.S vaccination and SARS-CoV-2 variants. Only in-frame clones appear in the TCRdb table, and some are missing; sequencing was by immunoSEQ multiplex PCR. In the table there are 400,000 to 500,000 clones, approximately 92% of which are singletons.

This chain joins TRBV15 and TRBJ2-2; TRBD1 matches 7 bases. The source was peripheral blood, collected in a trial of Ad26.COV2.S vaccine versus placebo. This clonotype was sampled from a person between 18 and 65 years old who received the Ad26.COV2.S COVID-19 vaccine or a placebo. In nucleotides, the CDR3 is TGTGCCACCAGCAGAGGAGGACAGGACACCGGGGAGCTGTTTTTT. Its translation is CATSRGGQDTGELFF.